The rows below give T cell receptor beta chains drawn from one sample of a study of OX40 agonist ivuxolimab in advanced cancers. Assay used: immunoSEQ multiplex PCR; TCRdb lists only in-frame clones, some missing. Here the sample spans 60,000 to 90,000 clones, 86% being singletons. The specimen comprised CD4+ or CD8+ T cells sorted from blood, sampled in a trial of the OX40 agonist ivuxolimab. Receptors were obtained from an adult with an advanced solid tumor such as melanoma, head and neck, liver or kidney cancer. Both conserved end residues are part of each CDR3. A D gene is named only where the DNA matches it firmly. The size field is filled for only some rows; it gives once, few, many or a size class.

>TRBJ1-4|14|NA|TRBV7-2|NA
TGTGCCAGCAGCCGGAGACAGGCGAATGAAAAACTGTTTTTT
CASSRRQANEKLFF
>TRBJ1-2|13|NA|TRBV30|NA
TGTGCCTGGAGTGTCTTGTCGCCCGGGGGCTACACCTTC
CAWSVLSPGGYTF
>TRBJ2-1|16|NA|TRBV7-9|TRBD2
TGTGCCAGCAGCTTAGTTCCAGCGGGGGGAATTGATGAGCAGTTCTTC
CASSLVPAGGIDEQFF
>TRBJ1-6|15|NA|TRBV19|TRBD1
TGTGCCAGTAGTACCCGGACAGGGAGCAATTCACCCCTCCACTTT
CASSTRTGSNSPLHF
>TRBJ2-7|14|NA|TRBV7-6|NA
TGTGCCAGCAGCTGGGGAGCGGGCTCCTACGAGCAGTACTTC
CASSWGAGSYEQYF
>TRBJ1-4|17|few|TRBV7-9|NA
TGTGCCAGCAGCCTTTCGACGATCACGGGACTAGGGGAAAAACTGTTTTTT
CASSLSTITGLGEKLFF
>TRBJ1-1|14|NA|TRBV6-5|NA
TGTGCCAGCAGTTACGGACAGAGGAACACTGAAGCTTTCTTT
CASSYGQRNTEAFF
>TRBJ1-2|14|NA|TRBV5-1|TRBD1
TGCGCCAGCAGCGAGGGACAGTCCATCTATGGCTACACCTTC
CASSEGQSIYGYTF
>TRBJ1-1|12|NA|TRBV7-2|NA
TGTGCCAGCAGCTGGACACGGGCTGAAGCTTTCTTT
CASSWTRAEAFF
>TRBJ2-5|14|NA|TRBV6-5|NA
TGTGCCAGCAGTCCAACAGACGGGTCGGAGACCCAGTACTTC
CASSPTDGSETQYF
>TRBJ1-5|16|NA|TRBV28|TRBD1
TGTGCCAGCAGTTTATTAACAGGGGCTGGTAATCAGCCCCAGCATTTT
CASSLLTGAGNQPQHF
>TRBJ2-2|12|once|TRBV19|NA
TGTGCCAGTAGTATGTATACCGGGGAGCTGTTTTTT
CASSMYTGELFF
>TRBJ2-3|13|NA|TRBV28|NA
TGTGCCAGCAGGACCACTGTCCCAGATACGCAGTATTTT
CASRTTVPDTQYF
>TRBJ1-1|15|once|TRBV4-3|TRBD1
TGCGCCAGCAGCCAAGCGACAGGGAGGAGGACTGAAGCTTTCTTT
CASSQATGRRTEAFF
>TRBJ1-3|14|NA|TRBV29-1|NA
TGCAGCGTTGAAATGGGCAACTCTGGAAACACCATATATTTT
CSVEMGNSGNTIYF
>TRBJ1-6|15|NA|TRBV7-8|NA
TGTGCCAGCAGCCCTACAGATTCCTATAATTCACCCCTCCACTTT
CASSPTDSYNSPLHF
>TRBJ1-1|13|NA|TRBV18|NA
TGTGCCAGCTCGTCCAGGGAGAACACTGAAGCTTTCTTT
CASSSRENTEAFF
>TRBJ1-3|17|NA|TRBV15|NA
TGTGCCACCAGCAGGGTCGGGGGGGCCTCCTCTGGAAACACCATATATTTT
CATSRVGGASSGNTIYF
>TRBJ2-3|14|NA|TRBV19|TRBD1
TGTGCCAGTAGTATCTCCGACAGGGAGGATACGCAGTATTTT
CASSISDREDTQYF
>TRBJ2-7|11|NA|TRBV7-9|NA
TGTGCCAGCAGCCGCACTTACGAGCAGTACTTC
CASSRTYEQYF
>TRBJ1-3|15|NA|TRBV6-5|NA
TGTGCCAGCAGCCGGGACTGGGACTCTGGAAACACCATATATTTT
CASSRDWDSGNTIYF
>TRBJ1-5|15|NA|TRBV7-2|NA
TGTGCCAGCAGCTTGGTGTACGTGGGCAATCAGCCCCAGCATTTT
CASSLVYVGNQPQHF